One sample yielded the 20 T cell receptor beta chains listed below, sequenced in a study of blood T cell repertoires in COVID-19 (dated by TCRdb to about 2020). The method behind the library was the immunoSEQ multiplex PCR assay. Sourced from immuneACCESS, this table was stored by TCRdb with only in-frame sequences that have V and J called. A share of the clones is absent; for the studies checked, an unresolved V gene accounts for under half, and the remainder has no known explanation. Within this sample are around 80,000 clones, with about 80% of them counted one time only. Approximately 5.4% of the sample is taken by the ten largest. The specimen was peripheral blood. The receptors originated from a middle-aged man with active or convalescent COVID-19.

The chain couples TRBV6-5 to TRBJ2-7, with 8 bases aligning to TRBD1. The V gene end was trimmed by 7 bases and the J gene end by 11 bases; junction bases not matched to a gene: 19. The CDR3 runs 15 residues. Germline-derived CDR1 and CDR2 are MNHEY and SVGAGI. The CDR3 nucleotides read TGTGCCAGCAACTCCGGACAGGGTAGACCGACGGGAAAGTACTTC. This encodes CASNSGQGRPTGKYF.

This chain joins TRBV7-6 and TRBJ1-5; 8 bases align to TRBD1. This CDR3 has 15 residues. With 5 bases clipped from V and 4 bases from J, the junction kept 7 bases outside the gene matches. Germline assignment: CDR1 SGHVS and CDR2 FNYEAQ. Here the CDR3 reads CASSTGQGVNQPQHF. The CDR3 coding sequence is TGTGCCAGCAGCACCGGACAGGGCGTTAATCAGCCCCAGCATTTT.

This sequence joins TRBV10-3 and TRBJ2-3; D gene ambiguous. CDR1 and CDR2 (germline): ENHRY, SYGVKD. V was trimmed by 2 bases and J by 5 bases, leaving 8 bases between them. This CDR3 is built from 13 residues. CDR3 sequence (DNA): TGTGCCATCAGTGAGAGGAGTGGAGATACGCAGTATTTT. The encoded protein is CAISERSGDTQYF.

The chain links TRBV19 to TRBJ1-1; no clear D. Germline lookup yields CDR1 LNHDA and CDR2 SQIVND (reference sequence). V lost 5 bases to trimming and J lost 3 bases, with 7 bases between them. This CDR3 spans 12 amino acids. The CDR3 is CASSSQDTEAFF. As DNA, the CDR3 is TGTGCCAGTAGTTCGCAGGACACTGAAGCTTTCTTT.

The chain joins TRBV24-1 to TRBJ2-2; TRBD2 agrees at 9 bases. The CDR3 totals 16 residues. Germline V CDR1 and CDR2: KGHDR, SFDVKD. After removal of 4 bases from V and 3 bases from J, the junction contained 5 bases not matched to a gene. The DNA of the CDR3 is TGTGCCACCAGTGACGCTAGCGGGGCGGACACCGGGGAGCTGTTTTTT. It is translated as CATSDASGADTGELFF.

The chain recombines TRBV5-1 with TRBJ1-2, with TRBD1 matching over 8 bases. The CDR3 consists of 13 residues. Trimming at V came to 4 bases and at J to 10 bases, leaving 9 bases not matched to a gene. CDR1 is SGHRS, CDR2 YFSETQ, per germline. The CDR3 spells CASSAGQGFPYTF. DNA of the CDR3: TGCGCCAGCAGCGCCGGACAGGGATTCCCCTACACCTTC.

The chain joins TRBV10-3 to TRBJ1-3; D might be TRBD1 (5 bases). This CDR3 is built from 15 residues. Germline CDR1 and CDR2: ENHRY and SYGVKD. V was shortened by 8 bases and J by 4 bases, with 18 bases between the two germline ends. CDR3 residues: CAIRKSDQGGNTIYF. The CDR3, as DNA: TGTGCCATCCGAAAAAGTGATCAGGGAGGAAACACCATATATTTT.

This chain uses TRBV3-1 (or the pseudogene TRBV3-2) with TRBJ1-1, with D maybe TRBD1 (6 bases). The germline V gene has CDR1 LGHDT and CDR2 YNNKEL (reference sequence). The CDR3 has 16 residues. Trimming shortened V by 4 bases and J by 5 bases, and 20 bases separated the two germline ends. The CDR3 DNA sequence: TGTGCCAGCAGCCCCCTCCCACAGGGCTTGGGGACTGAAGCTTTCTTT. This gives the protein CASSPLPQGLGTEAFF.

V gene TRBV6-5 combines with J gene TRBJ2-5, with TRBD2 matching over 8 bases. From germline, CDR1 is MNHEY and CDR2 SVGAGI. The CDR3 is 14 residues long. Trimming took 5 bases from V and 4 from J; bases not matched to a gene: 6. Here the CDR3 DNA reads TGTGCCAGCAGTATGGCGGGGGGCGCAGAGACCCAGTACTTC. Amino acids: CASSMAGGAETQYF.

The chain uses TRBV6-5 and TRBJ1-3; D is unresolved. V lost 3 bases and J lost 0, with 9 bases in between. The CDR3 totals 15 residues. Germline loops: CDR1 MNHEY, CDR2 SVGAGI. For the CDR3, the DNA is TGTGCCAGCAGTTATGACTCGAGCTCTGGAAACACCATATATTTT. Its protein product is CASSYDSSSGNTIYF.

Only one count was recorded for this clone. CDR3 region: CASKRGRSSGNTIYF. CDR3 nucleotide sequence: TGTGCCAGCAAGCGGGGCAGGAGCTCTGGAAACACCATATATTTT. The rearrangement joins TRBV6-5 to TRBJ1-3; D is possibly TRBD1 (5 bases). This CDR3 is 15 amino acids long. Germline V gives CDR1 MNHEY, CDR2 SVGAGI. Trimming left V 7 bases short and J 0 bases short, with 13 bases between.

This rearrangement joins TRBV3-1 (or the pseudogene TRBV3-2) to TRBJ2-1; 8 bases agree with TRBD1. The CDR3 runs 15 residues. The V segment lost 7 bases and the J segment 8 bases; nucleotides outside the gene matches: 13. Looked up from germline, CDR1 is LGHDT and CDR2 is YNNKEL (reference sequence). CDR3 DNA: TGTGCCAGCACCCACCAGGGGGCTGGGGGCTATGAGCAGTTCTTC. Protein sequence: CASTHQGAGGYEQFF.

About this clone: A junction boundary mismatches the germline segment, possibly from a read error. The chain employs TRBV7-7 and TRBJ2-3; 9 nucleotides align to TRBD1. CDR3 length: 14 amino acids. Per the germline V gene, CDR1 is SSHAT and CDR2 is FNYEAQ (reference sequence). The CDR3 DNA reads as TGTGCTAGCAGCTACGGACAGGGGACAGATACGCAGTATTTT. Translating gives CASSYGQGTDTQYF.

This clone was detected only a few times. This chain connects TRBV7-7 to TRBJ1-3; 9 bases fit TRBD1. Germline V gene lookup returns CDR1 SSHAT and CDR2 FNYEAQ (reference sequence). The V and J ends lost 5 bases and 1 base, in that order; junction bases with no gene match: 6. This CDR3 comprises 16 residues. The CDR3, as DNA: TGTGCCAGCAGCGCCTCCGGGACAGGGTCTGGAAACACCATATATTTT. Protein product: CASSASGTGSGNTIYF.

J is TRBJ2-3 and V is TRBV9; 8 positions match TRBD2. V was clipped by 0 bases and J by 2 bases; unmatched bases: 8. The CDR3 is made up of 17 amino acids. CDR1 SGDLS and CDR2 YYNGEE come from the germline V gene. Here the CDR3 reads CASSVVPAGAYTDTQYF. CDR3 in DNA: TGTGCCAGCAGCGTAGTCCCAGCGGGGGCGTACACAGATACGCAGTATTTT.

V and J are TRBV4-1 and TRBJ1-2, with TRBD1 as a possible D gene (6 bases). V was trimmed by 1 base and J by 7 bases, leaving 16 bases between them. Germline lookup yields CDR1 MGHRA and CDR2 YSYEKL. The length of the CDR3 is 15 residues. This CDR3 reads CASSQVYRENPGYTF. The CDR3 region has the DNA TGCGCCAGCAGCCAAGTATACAGGGAGAATCCTGGCTACACCTTC.

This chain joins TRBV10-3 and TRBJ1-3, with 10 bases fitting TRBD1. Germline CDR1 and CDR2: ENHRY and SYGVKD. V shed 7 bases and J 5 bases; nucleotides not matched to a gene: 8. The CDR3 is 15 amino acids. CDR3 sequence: CAITQDRGFRNTIYF. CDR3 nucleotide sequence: TGTGCCATCACCCAGGACAGGGGGTTTCGAAACACCATATATTTT.

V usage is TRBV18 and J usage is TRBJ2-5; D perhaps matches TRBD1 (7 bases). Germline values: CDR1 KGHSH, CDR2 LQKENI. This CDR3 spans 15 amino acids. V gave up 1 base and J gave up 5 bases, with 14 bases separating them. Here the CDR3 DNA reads TGTGCCAGCTCACCACAGGAGGGGGCCGTGGAGACCCAGTACTTC. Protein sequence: CASSPQEGAVETQYF.

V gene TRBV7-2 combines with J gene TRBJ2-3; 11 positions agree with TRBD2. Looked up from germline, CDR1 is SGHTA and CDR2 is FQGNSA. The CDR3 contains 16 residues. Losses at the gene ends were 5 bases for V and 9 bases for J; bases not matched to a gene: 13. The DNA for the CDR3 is TGTGCCAGCAGCATCACGGGACTAGCGGTTCTAGTGACGCAGTATTTT. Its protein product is CASSITGLAVLVTQYF. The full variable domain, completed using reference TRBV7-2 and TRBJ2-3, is GAGVSQSPSNKVTEKGKDVELRCDPISGHTALYWYRQSLGQGLEFLIYFQGNSAPDKSGLPSDRFSAERTGGSVSTLTIQRTQQEDSAVYLCASSITGLAVLVTQYFGPGTRLTVL.

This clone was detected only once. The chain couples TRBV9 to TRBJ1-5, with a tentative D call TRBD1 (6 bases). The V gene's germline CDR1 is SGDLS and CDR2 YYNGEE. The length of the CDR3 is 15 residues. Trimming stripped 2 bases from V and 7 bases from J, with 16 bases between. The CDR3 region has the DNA TGTGCCAGCAGCGTCCACACAGGGCAGGGCCAGCCCCAGCATTTT. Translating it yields CASSVHTGQGQPQHF.